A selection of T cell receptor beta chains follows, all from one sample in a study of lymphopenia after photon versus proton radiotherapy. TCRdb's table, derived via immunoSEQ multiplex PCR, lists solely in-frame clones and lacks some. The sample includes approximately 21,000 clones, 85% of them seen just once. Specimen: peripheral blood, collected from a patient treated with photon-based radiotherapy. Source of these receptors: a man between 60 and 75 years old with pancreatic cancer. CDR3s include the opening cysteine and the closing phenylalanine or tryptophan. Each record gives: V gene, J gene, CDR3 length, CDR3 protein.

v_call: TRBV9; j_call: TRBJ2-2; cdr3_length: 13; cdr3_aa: CASSQIVPGELFF
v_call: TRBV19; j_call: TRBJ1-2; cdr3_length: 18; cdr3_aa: CASSILPGDISNNYGYTF
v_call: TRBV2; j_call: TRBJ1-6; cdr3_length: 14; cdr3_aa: CASSESRRDSPLHF
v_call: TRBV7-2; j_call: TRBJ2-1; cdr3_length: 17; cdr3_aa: CASSYHSLAGGYNEQFF
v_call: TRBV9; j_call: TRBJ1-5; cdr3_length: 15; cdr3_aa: CASSVEGSSNQPQHF
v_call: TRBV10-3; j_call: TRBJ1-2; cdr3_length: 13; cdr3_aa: CAIRAGTGDGYTF
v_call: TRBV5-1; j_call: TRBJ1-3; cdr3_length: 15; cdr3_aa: CASSLDGRSGNTIYF
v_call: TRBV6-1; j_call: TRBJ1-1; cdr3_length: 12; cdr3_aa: CASSEGTLGAFF
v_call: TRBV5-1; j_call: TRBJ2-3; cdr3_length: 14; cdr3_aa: CASSLAESTDTQYF
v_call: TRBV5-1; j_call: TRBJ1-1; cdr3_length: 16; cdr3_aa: CASTPRTGGYNTEAFF
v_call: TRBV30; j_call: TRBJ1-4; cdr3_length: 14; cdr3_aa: CAWGPGDSGEKLFF
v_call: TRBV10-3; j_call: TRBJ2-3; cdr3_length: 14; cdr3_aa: CAIRNGKSTDTQYF
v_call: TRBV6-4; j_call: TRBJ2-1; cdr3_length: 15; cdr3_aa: CASSPSSGGVVEQFF
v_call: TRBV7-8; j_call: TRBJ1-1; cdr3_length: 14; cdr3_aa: CASSLGSWGPEAFF
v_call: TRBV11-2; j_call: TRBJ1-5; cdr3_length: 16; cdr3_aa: CASSSPTSYSNQPQHF
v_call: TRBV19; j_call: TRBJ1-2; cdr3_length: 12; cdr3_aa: CASSEQGMGYTF
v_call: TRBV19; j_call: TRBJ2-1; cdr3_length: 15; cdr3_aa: CASSITASLYNEQFF
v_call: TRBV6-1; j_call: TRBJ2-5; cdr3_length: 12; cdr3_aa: CASEVSKETQYF
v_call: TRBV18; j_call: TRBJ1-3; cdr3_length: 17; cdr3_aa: CASSPTGTGVSGNTIYF
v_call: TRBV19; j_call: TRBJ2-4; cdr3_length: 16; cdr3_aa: CASSIRPGGAKNIQYF
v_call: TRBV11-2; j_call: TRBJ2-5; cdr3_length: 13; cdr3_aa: CASSFNLRETQYF
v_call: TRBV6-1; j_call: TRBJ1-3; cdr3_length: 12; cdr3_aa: CASRADGNTIYF
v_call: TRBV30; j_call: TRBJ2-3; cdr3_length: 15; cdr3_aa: CAWSVGRTAADTQYF